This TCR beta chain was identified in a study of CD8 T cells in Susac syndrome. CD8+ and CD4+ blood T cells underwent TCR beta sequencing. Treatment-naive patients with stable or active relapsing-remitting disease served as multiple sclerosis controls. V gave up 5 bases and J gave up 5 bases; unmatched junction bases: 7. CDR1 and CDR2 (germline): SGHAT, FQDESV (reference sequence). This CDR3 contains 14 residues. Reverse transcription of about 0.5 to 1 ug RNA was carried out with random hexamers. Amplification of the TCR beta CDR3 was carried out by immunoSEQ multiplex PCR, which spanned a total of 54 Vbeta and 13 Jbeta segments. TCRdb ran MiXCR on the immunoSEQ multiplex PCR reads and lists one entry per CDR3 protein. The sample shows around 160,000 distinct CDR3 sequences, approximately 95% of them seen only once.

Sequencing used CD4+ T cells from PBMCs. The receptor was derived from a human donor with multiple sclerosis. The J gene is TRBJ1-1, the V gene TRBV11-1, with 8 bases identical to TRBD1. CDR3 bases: TGTGCCAGCAGCACATGGACAGGGAAGACTGAAGCTTTCTTT. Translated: CASSTWTGKTEAFF.